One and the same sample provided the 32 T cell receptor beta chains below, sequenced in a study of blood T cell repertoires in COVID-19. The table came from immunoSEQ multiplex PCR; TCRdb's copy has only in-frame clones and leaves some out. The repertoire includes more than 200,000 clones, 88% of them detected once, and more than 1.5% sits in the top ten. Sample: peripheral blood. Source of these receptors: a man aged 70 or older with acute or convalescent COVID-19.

The CDR3 loop reads CASNPDRGGTEAFF. CDR3 DNA: TGCGCCAGCAATCCAGACAGGGGGGGCACTGAAGCTTTCTTT. J is TRBJ1-1 and V is TRBV5-1; TRBD1 matches at 9 bases. This CDR3 is 14 amino acids long. V was clipped by 6 bases and J by 4 bases; unmatched bases: 7. Germline V lookup: CDR1 SGHRS, CDR2 YFSETQ.

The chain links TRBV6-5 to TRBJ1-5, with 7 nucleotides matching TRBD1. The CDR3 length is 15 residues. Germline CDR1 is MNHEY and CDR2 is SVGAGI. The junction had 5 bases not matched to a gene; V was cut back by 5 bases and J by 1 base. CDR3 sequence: CASSPGTVSNQPQHF. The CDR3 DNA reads TGTGCCAGCAGTCCGGGGACAGTCAGCAATCAGCCCCAGCATTTT.

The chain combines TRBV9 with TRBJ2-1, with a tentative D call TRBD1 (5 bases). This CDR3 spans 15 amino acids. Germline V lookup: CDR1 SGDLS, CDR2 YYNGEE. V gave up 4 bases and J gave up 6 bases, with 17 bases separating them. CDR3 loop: CASSYGHGPSNEQFF. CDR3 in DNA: TGTGCCAGCAGCTACGGACACGGACCTAGCAATGAGCAGTTCTTC.

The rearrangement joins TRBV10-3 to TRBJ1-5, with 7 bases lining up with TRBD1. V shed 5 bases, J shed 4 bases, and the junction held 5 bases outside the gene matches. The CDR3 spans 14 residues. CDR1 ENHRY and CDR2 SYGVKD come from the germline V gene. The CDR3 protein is CAISPDRENQPQHF. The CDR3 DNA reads TGTGCCATCAGTCCCGACAGGGAAAATCAGCCCCAGCATTTT.

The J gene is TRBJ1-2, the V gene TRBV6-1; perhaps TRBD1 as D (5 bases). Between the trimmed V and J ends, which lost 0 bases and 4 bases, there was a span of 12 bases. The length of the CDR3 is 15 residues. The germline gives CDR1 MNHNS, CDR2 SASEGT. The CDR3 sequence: CASSEALTGPYGYTF. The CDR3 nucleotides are TGTGCCAGCAGTGAAGCTCTCACAGGACCCTATGGCTACACCTTC.

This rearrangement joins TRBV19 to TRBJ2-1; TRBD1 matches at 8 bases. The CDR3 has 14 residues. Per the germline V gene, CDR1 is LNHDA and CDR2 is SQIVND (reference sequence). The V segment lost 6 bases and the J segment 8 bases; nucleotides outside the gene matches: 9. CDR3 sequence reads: CASRVSHRGDEQFF. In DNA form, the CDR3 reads TGTGCCAGTAGGGTATCCCACAGGGGGGATGAGCAGTTCTTC.

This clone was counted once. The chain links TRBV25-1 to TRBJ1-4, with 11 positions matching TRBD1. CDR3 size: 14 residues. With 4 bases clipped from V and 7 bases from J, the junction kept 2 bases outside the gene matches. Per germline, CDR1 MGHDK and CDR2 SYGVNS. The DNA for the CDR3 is TGTGCCAGCAGTGCGGGACAGGGGGTTGAAAAACTGTTTTTT. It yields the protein CASSAGQGVEKLFF.

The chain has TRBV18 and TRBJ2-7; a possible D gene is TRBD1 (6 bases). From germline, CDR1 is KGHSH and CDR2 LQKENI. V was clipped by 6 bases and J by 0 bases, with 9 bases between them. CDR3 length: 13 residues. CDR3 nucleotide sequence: TGTGCCAGCTCCGGACAGAGCTCCTACGAGCAGTACTTC. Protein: CASSGQSSYEQYF.

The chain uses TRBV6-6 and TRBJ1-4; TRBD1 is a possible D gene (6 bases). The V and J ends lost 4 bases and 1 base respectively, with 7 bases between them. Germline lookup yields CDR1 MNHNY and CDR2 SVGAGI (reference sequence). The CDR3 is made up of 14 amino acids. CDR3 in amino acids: CASSFRGTNEKLFF. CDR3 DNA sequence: TGTGCCAGCAGTTTCAGGGGAACTAATGAAAAACTGTTTTTT.

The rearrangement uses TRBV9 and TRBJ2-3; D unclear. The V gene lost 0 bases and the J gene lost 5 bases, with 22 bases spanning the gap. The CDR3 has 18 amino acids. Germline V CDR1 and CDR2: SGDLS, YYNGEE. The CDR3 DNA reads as TGTGCCAGCAGCGTAGCGAGTACCTTCCCCCCTAGAAGAGATACGCAGTATTTT. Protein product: CASSVASTFPPRRDTQYF.

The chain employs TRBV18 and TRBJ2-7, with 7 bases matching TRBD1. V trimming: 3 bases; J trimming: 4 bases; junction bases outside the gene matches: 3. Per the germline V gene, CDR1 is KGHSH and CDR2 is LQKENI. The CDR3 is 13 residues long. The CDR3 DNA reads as TGTGCCAGCTCACCGCTACAGGGGTACGAGCAGTACTTC. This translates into CASSPLQGYEQYF.

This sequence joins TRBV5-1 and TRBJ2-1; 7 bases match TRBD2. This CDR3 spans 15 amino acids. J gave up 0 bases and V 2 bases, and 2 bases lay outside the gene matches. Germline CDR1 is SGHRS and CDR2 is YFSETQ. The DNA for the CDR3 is TGCGCCAGCAGCTTCACTAGCGACTCCTACAATGAGCAGTTCTTC. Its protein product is CASSFTSDSYNEQFF.

The CDR3 DNA follows: TGTGCCAGCAGCCGGACAGGGTCGGGCACCGGGGAGCTGTTTTTT. Protein product: CASSRTGSGTGELFF. The chain has TRBV7-3 and TRBJ2-2; 8 nucleotides align to TRBD1. CDR3 length: 15 amino acids. CDR1 SGHTA and CDR2 FQGTGA come from the germline V gene. The J segment lost 4 bases and the V segment lost 5 bases, leaving 6 bases of the junction unmatched.

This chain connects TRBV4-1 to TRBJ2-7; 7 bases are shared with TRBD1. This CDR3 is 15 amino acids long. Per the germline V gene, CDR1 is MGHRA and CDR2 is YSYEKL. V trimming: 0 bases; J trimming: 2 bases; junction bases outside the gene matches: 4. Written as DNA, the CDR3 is TGCGCCAGCAGCCAAGACCGGGACAGACCCTACGAGCAGTACTTC. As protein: CASSQDRDRPYEQYF.

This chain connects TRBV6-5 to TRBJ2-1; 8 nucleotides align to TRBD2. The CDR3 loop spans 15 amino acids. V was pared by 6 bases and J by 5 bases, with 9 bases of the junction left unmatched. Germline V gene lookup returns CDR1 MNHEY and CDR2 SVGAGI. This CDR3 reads CASRGAGAGHNEQFF. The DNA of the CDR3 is TGTGCCAGCAGGGGAGCGGGAGCGGGGCACAATGAGCAGTTCTTC.

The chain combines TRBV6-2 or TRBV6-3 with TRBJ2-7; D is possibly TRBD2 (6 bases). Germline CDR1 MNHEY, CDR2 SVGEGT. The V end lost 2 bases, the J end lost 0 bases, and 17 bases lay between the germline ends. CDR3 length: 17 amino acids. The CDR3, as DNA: TGTGCCAGCAGTTACGGGGGAGGAATGACCTTCTCCTACGAGCAGTACTTC. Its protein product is CASSYGGGMTFSYEQYF.

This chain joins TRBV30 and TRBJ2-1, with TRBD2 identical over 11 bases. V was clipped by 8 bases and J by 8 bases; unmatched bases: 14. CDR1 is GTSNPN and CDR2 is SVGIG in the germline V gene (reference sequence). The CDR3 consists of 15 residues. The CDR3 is CAGDSGRAKVYEQFF. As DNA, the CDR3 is TGTGCCGGAGATAGCGGGAGGGCTAAGGTCTATGAGCAGTTCTTC.

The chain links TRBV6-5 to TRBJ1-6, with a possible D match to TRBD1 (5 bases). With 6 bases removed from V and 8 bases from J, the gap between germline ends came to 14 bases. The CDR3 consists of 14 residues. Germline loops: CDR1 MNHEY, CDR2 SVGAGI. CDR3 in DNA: TGTGCCAGCAGACCGCAGGGATCCCATTCACCCCTCCACTTT. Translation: CASRPQGSHSPLHF.

CDR3 DNA sequence: TGTGCCAGCCACAGGGCGGACACCGGGGAGCTGTTTTTT. Its translation is CASHRADTGELFF. The rearrangement links TRBV6-6 to TRBJ2-2, with D possibly matching TRBD1 (6 bases). Trimming took off 8 bases at V and 3 bases at J, with 10 bases between the two ends. The CDR3 runs 13 residues. CDR1 is MNHNY and CDR2 is SVGAGI in the germline V gene (reference sequence).

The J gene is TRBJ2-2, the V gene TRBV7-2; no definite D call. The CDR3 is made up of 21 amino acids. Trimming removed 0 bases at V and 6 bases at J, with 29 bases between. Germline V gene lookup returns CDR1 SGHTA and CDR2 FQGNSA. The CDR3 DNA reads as TGTGCCAGCAGCTTAGCGGGTCCCCCCCGGGTCGTTTGGTATTTCGCCGGGGAGCTGTTTTTT. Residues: CASSLAGPPRVVWYFAGELFF.

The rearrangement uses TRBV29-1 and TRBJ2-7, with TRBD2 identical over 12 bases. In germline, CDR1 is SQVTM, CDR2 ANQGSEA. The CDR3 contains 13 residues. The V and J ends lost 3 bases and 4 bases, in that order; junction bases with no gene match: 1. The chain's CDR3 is CSVDLAGGYEQYF. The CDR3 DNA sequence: TGCAGCGTTGATCTAGCGGGAGGGTACGAGCAGTACTTC.

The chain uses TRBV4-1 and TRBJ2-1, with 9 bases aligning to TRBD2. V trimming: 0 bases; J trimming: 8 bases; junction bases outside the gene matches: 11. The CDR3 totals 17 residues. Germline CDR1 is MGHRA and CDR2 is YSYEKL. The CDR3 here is CASSQEKRASGIYEQFF. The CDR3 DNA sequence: TGCGCCAGCAGCCAAGAAAAGCGGGCTAGCGGGATATATGAGCAGTTCTTC.

This CDR3 is CASSQEPMGLNTEAFF. The CDR3 coding sequence is TGTGCCAGCAGCCAAGAACCAATGGGGCTGAACACTGAAGCTTTCTTT. The rearrangement links TRBV3-1 (or the pseudogene TRBV3-2) to TRBJ1-1; the D gene is possibly TRBD1 (5 bases). The CDR3 contains 16 residues. Germline assignment: CDR1 LGHDT and CDR2 YNNKEL (reference sequence). V lost 0 bases and J lost 0, with 11 bases in between.

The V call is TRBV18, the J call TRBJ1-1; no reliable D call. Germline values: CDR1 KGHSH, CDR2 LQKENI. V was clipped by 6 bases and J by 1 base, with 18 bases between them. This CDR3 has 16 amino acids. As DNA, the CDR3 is TGTGCCAGCTCGCCAAAGGAATTCCGAGGGAACACTGAAGCTTTCTTT. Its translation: CASSPKEFRGNTEAFF.

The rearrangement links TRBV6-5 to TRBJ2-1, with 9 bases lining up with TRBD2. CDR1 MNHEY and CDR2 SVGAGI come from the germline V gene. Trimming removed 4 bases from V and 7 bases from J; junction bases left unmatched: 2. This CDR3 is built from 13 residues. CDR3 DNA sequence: TGTGCCAGCAGTTCTGGACTAGCGAATGAGCAGTTCTTC. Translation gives CASSSGLANEQFF.

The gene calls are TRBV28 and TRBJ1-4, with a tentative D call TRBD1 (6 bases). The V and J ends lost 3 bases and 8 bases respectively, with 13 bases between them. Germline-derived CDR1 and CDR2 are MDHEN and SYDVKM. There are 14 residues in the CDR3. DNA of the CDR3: TGTGCCAGCAGTTTTTGGACAGCCGGAGAAAAACTGTTTTTT. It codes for CASSFWTAGEKLFF.

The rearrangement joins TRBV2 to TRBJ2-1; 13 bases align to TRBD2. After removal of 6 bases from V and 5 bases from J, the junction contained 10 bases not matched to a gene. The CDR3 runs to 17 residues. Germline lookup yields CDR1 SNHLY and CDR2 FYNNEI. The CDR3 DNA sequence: TGTGCCAGCAGGTTTGGGACTAGCGGGATTACAAACAATGAGCAGTTCTTC. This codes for CASRFGTSGITNNEQFF.

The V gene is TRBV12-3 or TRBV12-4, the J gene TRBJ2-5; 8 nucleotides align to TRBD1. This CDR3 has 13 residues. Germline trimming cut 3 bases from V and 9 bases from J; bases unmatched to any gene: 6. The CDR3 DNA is TGTGCCAGCAGTTTCTACAGGGGGTCGGCCCAGTACTTC. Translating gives CASSFYRGSAQYF.

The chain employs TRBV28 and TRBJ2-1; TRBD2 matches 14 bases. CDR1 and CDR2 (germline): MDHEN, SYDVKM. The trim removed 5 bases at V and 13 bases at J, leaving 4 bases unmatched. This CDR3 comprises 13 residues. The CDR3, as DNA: TGTGCCAGCAGTCTTGGACTAGCGGGAGGTCAGTTCTTC. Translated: CASSLGLAGGQFF.

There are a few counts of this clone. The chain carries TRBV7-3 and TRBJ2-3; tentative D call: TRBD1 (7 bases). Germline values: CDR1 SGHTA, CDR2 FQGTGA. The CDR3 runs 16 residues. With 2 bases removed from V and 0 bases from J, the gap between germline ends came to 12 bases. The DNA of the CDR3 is TGTGCCAGCAGCTTAGGAGGGGGCAAGAGCACAGATACGCAGTATTTT. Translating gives CASSLGGGKSTDTQYF. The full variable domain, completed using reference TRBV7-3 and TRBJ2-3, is GAGVSQTPSNKVTEKGKYVELRCDPISGHTALYWYRQSLGQGPEFLIYFQGTGAADDSGLPNDRFFAVRPEGSVSTLKIQRTERGDSAVYLCASSLGGGKSTDTQYFGPGTRLTVL.

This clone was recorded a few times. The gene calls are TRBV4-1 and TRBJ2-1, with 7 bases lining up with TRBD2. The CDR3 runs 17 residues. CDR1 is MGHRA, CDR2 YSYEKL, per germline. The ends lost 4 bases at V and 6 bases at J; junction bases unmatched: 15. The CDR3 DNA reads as TGCGCCAGCAGCCCCGATTTTAGCGGGTTCCTGGTCAATGAGCAGTTCTTC. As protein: CASSPDFSGFLVNEQFF.

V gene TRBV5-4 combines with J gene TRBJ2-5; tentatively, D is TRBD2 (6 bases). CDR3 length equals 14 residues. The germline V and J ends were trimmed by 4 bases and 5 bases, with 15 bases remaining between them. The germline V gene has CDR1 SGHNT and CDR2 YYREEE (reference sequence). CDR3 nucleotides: TGTGCCAGCAGCCCTCCGGAGGGCTTGGAGACCCAGTACTTC. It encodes CASSPPEGLETQYF.